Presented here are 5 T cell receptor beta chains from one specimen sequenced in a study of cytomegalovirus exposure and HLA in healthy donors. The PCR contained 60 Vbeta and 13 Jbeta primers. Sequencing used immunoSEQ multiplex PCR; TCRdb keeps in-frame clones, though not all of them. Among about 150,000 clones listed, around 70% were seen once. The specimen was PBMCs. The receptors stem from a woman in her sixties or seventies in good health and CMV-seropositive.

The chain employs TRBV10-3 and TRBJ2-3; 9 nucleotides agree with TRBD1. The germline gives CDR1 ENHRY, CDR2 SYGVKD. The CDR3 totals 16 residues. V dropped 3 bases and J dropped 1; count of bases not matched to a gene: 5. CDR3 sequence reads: CAISERDRVGTDTQYF. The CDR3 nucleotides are TGTGCCATCAGTGAAAGGGACAGGGTTGGCACAGATACGCAGTATTTT.

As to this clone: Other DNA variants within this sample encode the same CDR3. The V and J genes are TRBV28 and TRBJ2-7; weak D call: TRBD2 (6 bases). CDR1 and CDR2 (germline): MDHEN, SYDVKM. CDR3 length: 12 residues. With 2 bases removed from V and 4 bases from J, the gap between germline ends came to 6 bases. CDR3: CASSLAGYEQYF. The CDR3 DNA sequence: TGTGCCAGCAGTTTAGCGGGATACGAGCAGTACTTC. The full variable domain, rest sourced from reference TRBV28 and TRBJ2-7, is DVKVTQSSRYLVKRTGEKVFLECVQDMDHENMFWYRQDPGLGLRLIYFSYDVKMKEKGDIPEGYSVSREKKERFSLILESASTNQTSMYLCASSLAGYEQYFGPGTRLTVT.

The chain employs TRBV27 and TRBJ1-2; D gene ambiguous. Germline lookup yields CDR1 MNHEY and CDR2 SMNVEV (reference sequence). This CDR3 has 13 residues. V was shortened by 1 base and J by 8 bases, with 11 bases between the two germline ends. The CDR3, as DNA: TGTGCCAGCAGTTTATTAGCCTCGGGGGGCTACACCTTC. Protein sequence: CASSLLASGGYTF.

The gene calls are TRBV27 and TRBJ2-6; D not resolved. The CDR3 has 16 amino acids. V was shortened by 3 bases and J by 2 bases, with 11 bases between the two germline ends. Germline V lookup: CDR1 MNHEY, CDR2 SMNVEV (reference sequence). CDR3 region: CASSFWAPTGANVLTF. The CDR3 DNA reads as TGTGCCAGCAGTTTTTGGGCTCCTACTGGGGCCAACGTCCTGACTTTC. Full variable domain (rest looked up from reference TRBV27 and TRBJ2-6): EAQVTQNPRYLITVTGKKLTVTCSQNMNHEYMSWYRQDPGLGLRQIYYSMNVEVTDKGDVPEGYKVSRKEKRNFPLILESPSPNQTSLYFCASSFWAPTGANVLTFGAGSRLTVL.

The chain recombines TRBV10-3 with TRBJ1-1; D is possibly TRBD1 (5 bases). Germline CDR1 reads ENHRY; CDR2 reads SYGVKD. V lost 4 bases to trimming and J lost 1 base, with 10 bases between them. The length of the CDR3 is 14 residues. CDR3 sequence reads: CAISGRQRNTEAFF. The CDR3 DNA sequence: TGTGCCATCAGTGGGAGACAGAGGAACACTGAAGCTTTCTTT.